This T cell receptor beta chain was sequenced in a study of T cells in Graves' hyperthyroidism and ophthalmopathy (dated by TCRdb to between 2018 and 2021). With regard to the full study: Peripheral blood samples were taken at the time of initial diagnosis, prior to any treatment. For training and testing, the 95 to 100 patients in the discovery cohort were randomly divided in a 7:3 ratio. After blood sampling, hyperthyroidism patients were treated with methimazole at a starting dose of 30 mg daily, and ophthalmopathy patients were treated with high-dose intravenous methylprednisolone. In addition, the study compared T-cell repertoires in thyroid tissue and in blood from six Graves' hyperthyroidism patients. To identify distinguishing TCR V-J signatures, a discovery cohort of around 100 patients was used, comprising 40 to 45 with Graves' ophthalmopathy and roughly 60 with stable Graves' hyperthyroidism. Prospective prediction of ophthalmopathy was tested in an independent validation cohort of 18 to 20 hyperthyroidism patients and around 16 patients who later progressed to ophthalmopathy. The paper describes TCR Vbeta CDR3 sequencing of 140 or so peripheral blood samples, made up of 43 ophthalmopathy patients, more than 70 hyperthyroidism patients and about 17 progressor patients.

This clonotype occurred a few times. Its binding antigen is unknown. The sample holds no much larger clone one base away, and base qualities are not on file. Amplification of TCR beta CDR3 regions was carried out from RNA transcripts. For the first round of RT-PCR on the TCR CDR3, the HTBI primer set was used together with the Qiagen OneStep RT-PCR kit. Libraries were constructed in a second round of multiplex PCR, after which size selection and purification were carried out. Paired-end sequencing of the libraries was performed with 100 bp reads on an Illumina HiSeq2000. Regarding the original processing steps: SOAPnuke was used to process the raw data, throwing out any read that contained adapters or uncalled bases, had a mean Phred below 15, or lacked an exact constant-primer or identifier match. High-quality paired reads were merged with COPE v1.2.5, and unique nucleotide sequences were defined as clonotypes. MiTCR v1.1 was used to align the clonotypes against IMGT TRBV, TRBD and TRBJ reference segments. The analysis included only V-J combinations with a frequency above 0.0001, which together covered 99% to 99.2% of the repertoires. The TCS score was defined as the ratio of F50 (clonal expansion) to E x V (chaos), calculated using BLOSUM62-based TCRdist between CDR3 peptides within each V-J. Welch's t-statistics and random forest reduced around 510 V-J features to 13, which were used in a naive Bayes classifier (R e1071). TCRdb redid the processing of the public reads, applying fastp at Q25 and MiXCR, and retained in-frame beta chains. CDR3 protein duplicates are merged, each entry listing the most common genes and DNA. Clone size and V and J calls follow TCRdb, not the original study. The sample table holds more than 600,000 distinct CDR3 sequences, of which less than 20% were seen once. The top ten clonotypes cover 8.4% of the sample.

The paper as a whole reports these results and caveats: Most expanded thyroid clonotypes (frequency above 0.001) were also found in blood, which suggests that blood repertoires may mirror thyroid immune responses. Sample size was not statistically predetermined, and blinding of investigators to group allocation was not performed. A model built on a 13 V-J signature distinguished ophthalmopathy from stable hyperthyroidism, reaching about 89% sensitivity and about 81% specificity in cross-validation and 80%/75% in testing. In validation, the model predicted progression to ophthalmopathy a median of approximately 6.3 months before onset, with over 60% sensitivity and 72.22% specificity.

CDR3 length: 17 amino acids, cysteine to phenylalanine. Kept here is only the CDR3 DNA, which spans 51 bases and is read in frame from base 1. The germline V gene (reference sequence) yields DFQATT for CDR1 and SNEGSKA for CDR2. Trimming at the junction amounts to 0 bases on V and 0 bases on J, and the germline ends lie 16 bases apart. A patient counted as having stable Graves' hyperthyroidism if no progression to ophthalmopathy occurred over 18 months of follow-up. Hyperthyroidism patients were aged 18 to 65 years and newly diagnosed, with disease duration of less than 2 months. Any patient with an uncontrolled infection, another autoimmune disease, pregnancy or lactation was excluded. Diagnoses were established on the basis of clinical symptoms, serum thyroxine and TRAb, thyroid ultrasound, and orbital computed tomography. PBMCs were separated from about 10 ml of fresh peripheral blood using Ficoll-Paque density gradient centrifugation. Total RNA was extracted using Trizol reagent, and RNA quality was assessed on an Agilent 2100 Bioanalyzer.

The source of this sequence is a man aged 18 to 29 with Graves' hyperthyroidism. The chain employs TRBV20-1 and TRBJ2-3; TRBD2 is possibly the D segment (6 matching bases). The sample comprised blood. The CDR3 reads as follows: CSARDPSSASSTDTQYF. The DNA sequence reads TGCAGTGCTAGAGATCCCTCTAGCGCCTCTAGCACAGATACGCAGTATTTT.